This TCR beta chain was sequenced during a study of T cell clonotyping in hematopoietic cell transplantation. Study-wide background: Pretransplant recipient samples were taken after cytoreduction. Study findings and constraints: CD4 and CD8 repertoire contributions could not be separated without sorting. Recipient TCR diversity dropped after transplant; expanded clonotypes rose from day 30 to 180. Graft donor and pretransplant recipient Inverse Simpson Index values predicted broader posttransplant TCR diversity.

Turning to this clone: Its target is unknown.

Sample time point: recipient sample about 28 days before transplant, after cytoreduction. The CDR3 sequence is 17 residues long. The assay was immunoSEQ multiplex PCR, and TCRdb's table has in-frame clones only and misses some. This table holds about 19,000 clones, approximately 85% found once. The TCR sequence derives from a man between 45 and 60 years old with acute myeloid leukemia. Some clones in this sample may be carry-over from other donors' samples. The chain links TRBV21-1 to TRBJ1-1; the DNA was not used to check the table's D call, TRBD1. TRBV21-1 is a pseudogene locus. Sequences were derived from peripheral blood mononuclear cells, sampled before stem cell transplant. CDR3 bases: TGTGCCAGCAGCAAAGATTGGGGCTCCCCGGTGAACACTGAAGCTTTCTTT. As protein: CASSKDWGSPVNTEAFF.